These T cell receptor beta chains were read from a single sample in a study of spatial heterogeneity in lung cancer. TCRdb passed the 5' RACE reads through MiXCR, listing each CDR3 protein once. The table records about 24,000 distinct CDR3 sequences, under 10% of them present only once. The input for sequencing was lung tumor tissue, taken at surgery. These receptors all stem from a male donor with early-stage non-small cell lung cancer. Each CDR3 is given with its conserved first and last residue. A D gene is named only where the DNA matches it firmly. Expanded clones are given a class, and other clones once, few, many or no size at all.

len: 14; abundance: few; j_gene: TRBJ2-3; d_gene: -; v_gene: TRBV7-3; CDR3nt: TGTGCCAGCAGCCTCTCCCGGGGCATGGATACGCAGTATTTT; CDR3aa: CASSLSRGMDTQYF
len: 15; abundance: many; j_gene: TRBJ1-2; d_gene: -; v_gene: TRBV7-9; CDR3nt: TGTGCCAGCAGCTTACATGGCAGACCTAACTATGGCTACACCTTC; CDR3aa: CASSLHGRPNYGYTF
len: 11; abundance: -; j_gene: TRBJ2-1; d_gene: -; v_gene: TRBV24-1; CDR3nt: TGTGCCACCAGGGGACACAATGAGCAGTTCTTC; CDR3aa: CATRGHNEQFF
len: 16; abundance: -; j_gene: TRBJ2-2; d_gene: TRBD2; v_gene: TRBV5-1; CDR3nt: TGCGCCAGCACCGGATTAGCGGGAGGGGGCACCGGGGAGCTGTTTTTT; CDR3aa: CASTGLAGGGTGELFF
len: 16; abundance: few; j_gene: TRBJ1-1; d_gene: TRBD1; v_gene: TRBV4-3; CDR3nt: TGCGCCAGCAGCCAAGGGGATTACAGGGGGCGGACTGAAGCTTTCTTT; CDR3aa: CASSQGDYRGRTEAFF
len: 16; abundance: medium-sized; j_gene: TRBJ1-5; d_gene: -; v_gene: TRBV6-5; CDR3nt: TGTGCCAGCAGTTCCGTGGGGTTCGGGAAGACTCAGCCCCAGCATTTT; CDR3aa: CASSSVGFGKTQPQHF
len: 13; abundance: -; j_gene: TRBJ2-1; d_gene: -; v_gene: TRBV29-1; CDR3nt: TGCAGCACTAGGACAGACTCCTACAATGAGCAGTTCTTC; CDR3aa: CSTRTDSYNEQFF
len: 12; abundance: -; j_gene: TRBJ2-1; d_gene: -; v_gene: TRBV5-4; CDR3nt: TGTGCCAGCAGCTGGACGTACGGTGAGCAGTTCTTC; CDR3aa: CASSWTYGEQFF
len: 14; abundance: many; j_gene: TRBJ1-5; d_gene: -; v_gene: TRBV28; CDR3nt: TGTGCCAGCAGTAAAGATTATAGCAATCAGCCCCAGCATTTT; CDR3aa: CASSKDYSNQPQHF
len: 15; abundance: -; j_gene: TRBJ2-4; d_gene: -; v_gene: TRBV2; CDR3nt: TGTGCCAGCAGGGGCCGAAGCTTAGCCAAAAACATTCAGTACTTC; CDR3aa: CASRGRSLAKNIQYF
len: 14; abundance: few; j_gene: TRBJ1-1; d_gene: -; v_gene: TRBV11-2; CDR3nt: -; CDR3aa: CASSFISGQGAAFF
len: 14; abundance: many; j_gene: TRBJ1-1; d_gene: TRBD1; v_gene: TRBV20-1; CDR3nt: TGCAGTGTGGGCCGTGCAGGGGGACCCACTGAAGCTTTCTTT; CDR3aa: CSVGRAGGPTEAFF
len: 14; abundance: many; j_gene: TRBJ1-1; d_gene: -; v_gene: TRBV14; CDR3nt: TGTGCCAGCAGCCAAGTCTCCCTAAGAGGGGCAGCTTTCTTT; CDR3aa: CASSQVSLRGAAFF
len: 13; abundance: many; j_gene: TRBJ1-2; d_gene: TRBD1; v_gene: TRBV11-1; CDR3nt: TGTGCCAGCAGCTCCGACAGGGATTATGGCTACACCTTC; CDR3aa: CASSSDRDYGYTF
len: 15; abundance: many; j_gene: TRBJ2-7; d_gene: TRBD2; v_gene: TRBV9; CDR3nt: TGTGCCAGCAGCGCCGCTGAGGCGGGGGTATACGAGCAGTACTTC; CDR3aa: CASSAAEAGVYEQYF
len: 13; abundance: many; j_gene: TRBJ1-1; d_gene: -; v_gene: TRBV20-1; CDR3nt: TGCAGTGCTAAGAACCCGGGACAAGTCTCAACTTTCTTT; CDR3aa: CSAKNPGQVSTFF
len: 16; abundance: few; j_gene: TRBJ1-1; d_gene: TRBD1; v_gene: TRBV23-1; CDR3nt: TGCGCCAGCTCCCGGGACAGGGGACACATGAACACTGAAGCTTTCTTT; CDR3aa: CASSRDRGHMNTEAFF
len: 12; abundance: many; j_gene: TRBJ2-1; d_gene: -; v_gene: TRBV24-1; CDR3nt: TGTGCCACCACGAGCTCCTACAATGAGCAGTTCTTC; CDR3aa: CATTSSYNEQFF
len: 14; abundance: -; j_gene: TRBJ2-2; d_gene: TRBD2; v_gene: TRBV19; CDR3nt: TGTGCCAGTAGAGAACTAGCGGGGCCCGGGGAGCTGTTTTTT; CDR3aa: CASRELAGPGELFF
len: 13; abundance: -; j_gene: TRBJ1-1; d_gene: -; v_gene: TRBV28; CDR3nt: TGTGCCAGCAGTTTTGACGGGCTCACTGAAGCTTTCTTT; CDR3aa: CASSFDGLTEAFF
len: 15; abundance: many; j_gene: TRBJ2-7; d_gene: TRBD1; v_gene: TRBV24-1; CDR3nt: TGTGCCACCAGTGACCCCGGGACAGGCGTGGACGAGCAGTACTTC; CDR3aa: CATSDPGTGVDEQYF
len: 11; abundance: many; j_gene: TRBJ2-5; d_gene: -; v_gene: TRBV29-1; CDR3nt: TGCAGCGCTTTGTCCCAAGAGACCCAGTACTTC; CDR3aa: CSALSQETQYF
len: 15; abundance: many; j_gene: TRBJ2-1; d_gene: -; v_gene: TRBV24-1; CDR3nt: TGTGCCACCAGTGATACCGGGACTAACAGGGATGAGCAGTTCTTC; CDR3aa: CATSDTGTNRDEQFF
len: 15; abundance: -; j_gene: TRBJ2-4; d_gene: -; v_gene: TRBV5-6; CDR3nt: TGTGCCAGCAGCTCCCAGACAGGCTGGGGGCCCATTCAGTACTTC; CDR3aa: CASSSQTGWGPIQYF
len: 14; abundance: -; j_gene: TRBJ2-1; d_gene: TRBD2; v_gene: TRBV11-3; CDR3nt: TGTGCCAGCAGCTCGGCGGGAGGGCCGAATGAGCAGTTCTTC; CDR3aa: CASSSAGGPNEQFF
len: 15; abundance: -; j_gene: TRBJ2-3; d_gene: -; v_gene: TRBV5-4; CDR3nt: TGTGCCAGCGGCCGACTTCTAGCGAACACAGATACGCAGTATTTT; CDR3aa: CASGRLLANTDTQYF
len: 12; abundance: many; j_gene: TRBJ1-2; d_gene: -; v_gene: TRBV12-3/TRBV12-4; CDR3nt: TGTGCCAGCAGTACTTCCCCGGTGGGCTACACCTTC; CDR3aa: CASSTSPVGYTF
len: 15; abundance: many; j_gene: TRBJ2-1; d_gene: TRBD2; v_gene: TRBV6-1; CDR3nt: TGTGCCGTGAACCGCGGGGGGACATTCTACAATGAGCAGTTCTTC; CDR3aa: CAVNRGGTFYNEQFF
len: 14; abundance: many; j_gene: TRBJ2-7; d_gene: -; v_gene: TRBV9; CDR3nt: TGTGCCAGCAGCGTAGAGGCAGCCTCCTACGAGCAGTACTTC; CDR3aa: CASSVEAASYEQYF
len: 16; abundance: few; j_gene: TRBJ2-3; d_gene: TRBD2; v_gene: TRBV19; CDR3nt: TGTGCCAGTAGTATAGGGACTAGCGGGATTACAGATACGCAGTATTTT; CDR3aa: CASSIGTSGITDTQYF
len: 13; abundance: many; j_gene: TRBJ2-3; d_gene: -; v_gene: TRBV19; CDR3nt: TGTGCCAGTAGTTTCACCATTTCGGATACGCAGTATTTT; CDR3aa: CASSFTISDTQYF
len: 12; abundance: -; j_gene: TRBJ2-7; d_gene: -; v_gene: TRBV7-8; CDR3nt: TGTGCCAGCAGCTTAGCGCGGGCCGAGCAGTACTTC; CDR3aa: CASSLARAEQYF
len: 15; abundance: few; j_gene: TRBJ1-2; d_gene: TRBD1; v_gene: TRBV3-1; CDR3nt: TGTGCCAGCAGCCCGCGGGGACAGGGGAACTATGGCTACACCTTC; CDR3aa: CASSPRGQGNYGYTF
len: 14; abundance: many; j_gene: TRBJ1-1; d_gene: -; v_gene: TRBV20-1; CDR3nt: TGCAGTGCCAGTCCCGGACGGTTGAACACTGAAGCTTTCTTT; CDR3aa: CSASPGRLNTEAFF
len: 14; abundance: few; j_gene: TRBJ1-5; d_gene: -; v_gene: TRBV28; CDR3nt: TGTGCCAGCAGTACAGTAGGGGTTGGACAGCCCCAGCATTTT; CDR3aa: CASSTVGVGQPQHF
len: 9; abundance: many; j_gene: TRBJ1-1; d_gene: -; v_gene: TRBV29-1; CDR3nt: TGCAGCGCGCCCCCTGAAGCTTTCTTT; CDR3aa: CSAPPEAFF
len: 13; abundance: -; j_gene: TRBJ2-5; d_gene: -; v_gene: TRBV30; CDR3nt: TGTGCCTGGGGGAAACAGGGTTCAGAGACCCAGTACTTC; CDR3aa: CAWGKQGSETQYF
len: 15; abundance: many; j_gene: TRBJ1-5; d_gene: -; v_gene: TRBV28; CDR3nt: TGTGCCAGCAGTTTGAGCTCGGGGGCGCGGGAGCCCCAGCATTTT; CDR3aa: CASSLSSGAREPQHF
len: 12; abundance: -; j_gene: TRBJ2-7; d_gene: TRBD2; v_gene: TRBV20-1; CDR3nt: TGCAGTGCTAGAAGGGTAGCGGGAAACCCGTACTTC; CDR3aa: CSARRVAGNPYF
len: 18; abundance: many; j_gene: TRBJ2-7; d_gene: -; v_gene: TRBV7-2; CDR3nt: TGTGCCAGCAGCACGCCCCGCAGGAGACTAGTTGTCTCCTACGAGCAGTACTTC; CDR3aa: CASSTPRRRLVVSYEQYF
len: 14; abundance: many; j_gene: TRBJ2-7; d_gene: -; v_gene: TRBV6-5; CDR3nt: TGTGCCAGCAGCTTTGGGACGGGAAACTACGAGCAGTACTTC; CDR3aa: CASSFGTGNYEQYF
len: 12; abundance: few; j_gene: TRBJ1-2; d_gene: -; v_gene: TRBV5-1; CDR3nt: TGCGCCAGCAGCTTGGCCAAAGATGGCTACACCTTC; CDR3aa: CASSLAKDGYTF
len: 17; abundance: many; j_gene: TRBJ2-2; d_gene: TRBD1; v_gene: TRBV24-1; CDR3nt: TGTGCCACCAGTGATGCGTGGGGACAGGGGAGTTCCGGGGAGCTGTTTTTT; CDR3aa: CATSDAWGQGSSGELFF
len: 11; abundance: -; j_gene: TRBJ2-1; d_gene: -; v_gene: TRBV24-1; CDR3nt: TGTGCCACCAGTCAGAGTGGAGAGCAGTTCTTC; CDR3aa: CATSQSGEQFF
len: 12; abundance: many; j_gene: TRBJ2-7; d_gene: -; v_gene: TRBV18; CDR3nt: TGTGCCAGCTCACCCCTTGGCCACGAGCAGTACTTC; CDR3aa: CASSPLGHEQYF
len: 13; abundance: many; j_gene: TRBJ2-4; d_gene: -; v_gene: TRBV29-1; CDR3nt: TGCAGCGTCCGAGGGGATGCGCTAAACATTCAGTACTTC; CDR3aa: CSVRGDALNIQYF
len: 16; abundance: few; j_gene: TRBJ2-2; d_gene: -; v_gene: TRBV6-2/TRBV6-3; CDR3nt: TGTGCCAGCACCCCACGGGGCAGGGGGAACACCGGGGAGCTGTTTTTT; CDR3aa: CASTPRGRGNTGELFF
len: 16; abundance: many; j_gene: TRBJ2-1; d_gene: TRBD2; v_gene: TRBV27; CDR3nt: TGTGCCAGCAGTTTCAGGGGACTAGCGGGGGGCGGTGAGCAGTTCTTC; CDR3aa: CASSFRGLAGGGEQFF
len: 13; abundance: many; j_gene: TRBJ2-3; d_gene: -; v_gene: TRBV11-3; CDR3nt: TGTGCCAGCAGCTTTGAGGCTCAAGATACGCAGTATTTT; CDR3aa: CASSFEAQDTQYF
len: 15; abundance: -; j_gene: TRBJ1-5; d_gene: -; v_gene: TRBV7-2; CDR3nt: TGTGCCAGCAGCTTGGCGGGCAGGGGCAATCAGCCCCAGCATTTT; CDR3aa: CASSLAGRGNQPQHF
len: 19; abundance: many; j_gene: TRBJ2-6; d_gene: TRBD2; v_gene: TRBV28; CDR3nt: TGTGCCAGCAGTGATGGACTAGCGGGGGCCCCGGGAGGGGCCAACGTCCTGACTTTC; CDR3aa: CASSDGLAGAPGGANVLTF
len: 12; abundance: many; j_gene: TRBJ2-3; d_gene: -; v_gene: TRBV3-1; CDR3nt: TGTGCCAGCAGCCCAGGCACAGATACGCAGTATTTT; CDR3aa: CASSPGTDTQYF
len: 16; abundance: many; j_gene: TRBJ1-4; d_gene: -; v_gene: TRBV27; CDR3nt: TGTGCCAGCAGTTTATCTCCCCCCCGGATTAATGAAAAACTGTTTTTT; CDR3aa: CASSLSPPRINEKLFF
len: 13; abundance: -; j_gene: TRBJ1-1; d_gene: -; v_gene: TRBV9; CDR3nt: TGTGCCAGCAGCGTAGTGGGCCACACTGAAGCTTTCTTT; CDR3aa: CASSVVGHTEAFF
len: 13; abundance: few; j_gene: TRBJ2-2; d_gene: -; v_gene: TRBV5-8; CDR3nt: TGTGCCAGCAGCCCGGGCGCGGCCGGGGAGCTGTTTTTT; CDR3aa: CASSPGAAGELFF
len: 14; abundance: many; j_gene: TRBJ2-3; d_gene: -; v_gene: TRBV5-1; CDR3nt: TGCGCCAGCAGCTTGTGGGGTACCACAGATACGCAGTATTTT; CDR3aa: CASSLWGTTDTQYF
len: 16; abundance: -; j_gene: TRBJ2-7; d_gene: TRBD2; v_gene: TRBV4-2; CDR3nt: TGTGCCAGCAGCCAAGCGTTGGTAGCGGGATCCTACGAGCAGTACTTC; CDR3aa: CASSQALVAGSYEQYF
len: 15; abundance: many; j_gene: TRBJ2-3; d_gene: -; v_gene: TRBV4-3; CDR3nt: TGCGCCAGCAGCCAAGATAGCGCCAGCACAGATACGCAGTATTTT; CDR3aa: CASSQDSASTDTQYF
len: 15; abundance: many; j_gene: TRBJ2-1; d_gene: -; v_gene: TRBV24-1; CDR3nt: TGTGCCACCAGTGACGCGGACCCCCCTGGGAATGAGCAGTTCTTC; CDR3aa: CATSDADPPGNEQFF
len: 17; abundance: -; j_gene: TRBJ2-5; d_gene: TRBD2; v_gene: TRBV6-1; CDR3nt: TGTGCCAGCAGCAGTAAGTTAGCGGGGACGCTCCAAGAGACCCAGTACTTC; CDR3aa: CASSSKLAGTLQETQYF